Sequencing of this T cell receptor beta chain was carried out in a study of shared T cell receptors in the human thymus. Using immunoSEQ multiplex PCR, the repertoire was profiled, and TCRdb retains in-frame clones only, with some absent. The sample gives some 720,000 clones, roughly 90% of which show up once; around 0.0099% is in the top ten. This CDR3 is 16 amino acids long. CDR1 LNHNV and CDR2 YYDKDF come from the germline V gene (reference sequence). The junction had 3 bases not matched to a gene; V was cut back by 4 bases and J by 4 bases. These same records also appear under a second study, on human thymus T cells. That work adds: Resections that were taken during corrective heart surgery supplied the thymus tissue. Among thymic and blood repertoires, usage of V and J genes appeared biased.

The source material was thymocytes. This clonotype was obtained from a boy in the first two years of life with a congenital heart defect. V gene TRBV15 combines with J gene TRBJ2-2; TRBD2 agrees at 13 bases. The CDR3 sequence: CATSMGLAGRTGELFF. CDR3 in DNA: TGTGCCACCAGCATGGGACTAGCGGGACGCACCGGGGAGCTGTTTTTT.